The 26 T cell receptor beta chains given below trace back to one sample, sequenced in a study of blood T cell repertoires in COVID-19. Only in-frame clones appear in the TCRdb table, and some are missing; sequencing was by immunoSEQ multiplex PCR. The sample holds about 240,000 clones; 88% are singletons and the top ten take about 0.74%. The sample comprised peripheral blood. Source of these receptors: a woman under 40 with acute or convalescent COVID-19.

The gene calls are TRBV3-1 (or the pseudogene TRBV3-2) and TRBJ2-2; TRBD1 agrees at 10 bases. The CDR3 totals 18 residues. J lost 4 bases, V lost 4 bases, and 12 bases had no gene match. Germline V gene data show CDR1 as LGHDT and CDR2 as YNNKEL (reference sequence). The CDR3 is CASSPLLPGQGITGELFF. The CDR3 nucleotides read TGTGCCAGCAGCCCATTACTACCGGGACAGGGGATCACCGGGGAGCTGTTTTTT.

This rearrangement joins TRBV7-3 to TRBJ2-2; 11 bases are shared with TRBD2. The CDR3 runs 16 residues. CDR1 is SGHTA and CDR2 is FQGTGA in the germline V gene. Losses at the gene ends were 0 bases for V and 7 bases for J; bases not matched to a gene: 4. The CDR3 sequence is CASSLTGTSGNGELFF. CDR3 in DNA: TGTGCCAGCAGCTTAACCGGGACTAGCGGAAACGGGGAGCTGTTTTTT.

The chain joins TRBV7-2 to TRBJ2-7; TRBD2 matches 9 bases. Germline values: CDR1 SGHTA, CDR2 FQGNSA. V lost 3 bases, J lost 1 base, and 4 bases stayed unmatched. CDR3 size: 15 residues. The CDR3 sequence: CASSFIAGESYEQYF. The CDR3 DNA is TGTGCCAGCAGCTTTATAGCGGGAGAGTCCTACGAGCAGTACTTC.

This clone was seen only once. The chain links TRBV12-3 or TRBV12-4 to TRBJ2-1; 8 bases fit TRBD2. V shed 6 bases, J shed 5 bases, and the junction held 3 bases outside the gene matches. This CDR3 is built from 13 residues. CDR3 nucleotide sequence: TGTGCCAGCAGGGTAGCGGGACACAATGAGCAGTTCTTC. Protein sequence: CASRVAGHNEQFF.

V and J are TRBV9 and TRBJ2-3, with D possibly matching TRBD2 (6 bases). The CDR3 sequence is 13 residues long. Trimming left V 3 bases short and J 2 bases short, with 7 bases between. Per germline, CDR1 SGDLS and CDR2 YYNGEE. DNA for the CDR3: TGTGCCAGCAGCGGCGGGATCACAGATACGCAGTATTTT. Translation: CASSGGITDTQYF.

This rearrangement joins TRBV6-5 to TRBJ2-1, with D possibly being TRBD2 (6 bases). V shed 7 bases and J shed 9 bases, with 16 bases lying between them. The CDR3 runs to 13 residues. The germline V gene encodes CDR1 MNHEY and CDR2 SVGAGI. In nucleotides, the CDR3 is TGTGCCAGCAATCGGCGGGATTTTGGTGAGCAGTTCTTC. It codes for CASNRRDFGEQFF.

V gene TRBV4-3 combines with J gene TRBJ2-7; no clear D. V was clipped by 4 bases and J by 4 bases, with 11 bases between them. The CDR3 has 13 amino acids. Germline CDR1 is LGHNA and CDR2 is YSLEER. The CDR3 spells CASSRILGYEQYF. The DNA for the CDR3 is TGCGCCAGCAGCCGAATCCTCGGGTACGAGCAGTACTTC.

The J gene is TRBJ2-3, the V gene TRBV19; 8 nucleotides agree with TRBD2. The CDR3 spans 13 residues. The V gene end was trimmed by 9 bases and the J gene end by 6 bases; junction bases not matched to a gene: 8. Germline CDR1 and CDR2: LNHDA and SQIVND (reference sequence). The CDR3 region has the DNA TGTGCCAGCATCGCGAGCGGGAGTGATACGCAGTATTTT. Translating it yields CASIASGSDTQYF.

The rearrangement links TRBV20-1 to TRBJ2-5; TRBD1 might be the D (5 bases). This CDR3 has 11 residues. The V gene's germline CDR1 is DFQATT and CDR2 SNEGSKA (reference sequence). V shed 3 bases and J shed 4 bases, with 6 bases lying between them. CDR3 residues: CSASQGETQYF. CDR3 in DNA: TGCAGTGCTAGTCAGGGAGAGACCCAGTACTTC.

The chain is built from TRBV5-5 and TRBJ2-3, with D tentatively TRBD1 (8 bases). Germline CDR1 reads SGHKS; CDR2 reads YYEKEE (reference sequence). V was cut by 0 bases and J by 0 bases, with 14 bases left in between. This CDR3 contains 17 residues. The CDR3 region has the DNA TGTGCCAGCAGCTTGGTACAGGGGGGGACTAGCACAGATACGCAGTATTTT. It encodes CASSLVQGGTSTDTQYF.

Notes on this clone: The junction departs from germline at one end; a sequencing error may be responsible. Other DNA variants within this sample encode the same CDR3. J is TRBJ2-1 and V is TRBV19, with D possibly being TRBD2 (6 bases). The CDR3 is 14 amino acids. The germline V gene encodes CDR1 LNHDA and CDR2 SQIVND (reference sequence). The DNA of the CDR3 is TGTGCCAGTAGTACCCTGGCGGACTACAATGAACAGTTCTTC. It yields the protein CASSTLADYNEQFF.

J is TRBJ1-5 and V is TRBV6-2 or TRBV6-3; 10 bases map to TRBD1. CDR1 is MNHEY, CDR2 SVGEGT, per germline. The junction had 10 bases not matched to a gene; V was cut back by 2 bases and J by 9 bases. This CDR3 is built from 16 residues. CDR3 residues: CASSYGGQGNVRPQHF. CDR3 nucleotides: TGTGCCAGCAGTTACGGGGGACAGGGGAATGTGCGGCCCCAGCATTTT.

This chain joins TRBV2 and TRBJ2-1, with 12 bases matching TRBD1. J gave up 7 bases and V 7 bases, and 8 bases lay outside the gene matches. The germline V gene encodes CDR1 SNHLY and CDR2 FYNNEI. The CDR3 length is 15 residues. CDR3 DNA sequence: TGTGCCAGCAATTCTAGGGGACAGGGGGCTAATGAGCAGTTCTTC. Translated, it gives CASNSRGQGANEQFF.

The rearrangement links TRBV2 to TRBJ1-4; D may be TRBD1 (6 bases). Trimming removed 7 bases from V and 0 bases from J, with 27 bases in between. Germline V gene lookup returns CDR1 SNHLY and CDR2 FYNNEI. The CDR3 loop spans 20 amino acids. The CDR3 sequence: CASTLSPGTGYRATNEKLFF. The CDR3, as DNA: TGTGCCAGCACGCTAAGCCCGGGAACAGGGTATCGGGCAACTAATGAAAAACTGTTTTTT.

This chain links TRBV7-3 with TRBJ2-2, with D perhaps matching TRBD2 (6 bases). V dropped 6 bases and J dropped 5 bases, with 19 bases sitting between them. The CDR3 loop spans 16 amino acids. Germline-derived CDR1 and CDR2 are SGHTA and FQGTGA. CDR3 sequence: CASRDPGLQGTGELFF. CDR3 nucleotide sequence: TGTGCCAGCAGAGACCCGGGACTCCAGGGAACCGGGGAGCTGTTTTTT.

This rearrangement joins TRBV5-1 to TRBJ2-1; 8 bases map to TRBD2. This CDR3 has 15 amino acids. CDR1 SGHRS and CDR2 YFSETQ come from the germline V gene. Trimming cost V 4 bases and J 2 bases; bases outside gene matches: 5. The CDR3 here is CASSSGSRTYNEQFF. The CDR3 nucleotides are TGCGCCAGCAGCAGCGGGAGTCGGACCTACAATGAGCAGTTCTTC.

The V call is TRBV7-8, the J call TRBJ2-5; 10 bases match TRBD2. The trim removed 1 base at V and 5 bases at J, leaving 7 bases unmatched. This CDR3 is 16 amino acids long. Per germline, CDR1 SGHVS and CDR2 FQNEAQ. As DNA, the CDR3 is TGTGCCAGCAGCTTAGGAAGAGCGGGAGGGCAGGAGACCCAGTACTTC. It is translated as CASSLGRAGGQETQYF.

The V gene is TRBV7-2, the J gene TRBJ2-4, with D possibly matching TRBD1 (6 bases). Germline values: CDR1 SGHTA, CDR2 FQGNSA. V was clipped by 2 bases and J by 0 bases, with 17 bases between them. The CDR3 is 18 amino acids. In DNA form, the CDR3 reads TGTGCCAGCAGCTTAAGCCTCGACAGGCCCCTAGCCAAAAACATTCAGTACTTC. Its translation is CASSLSLDRPLAKNIQYF.

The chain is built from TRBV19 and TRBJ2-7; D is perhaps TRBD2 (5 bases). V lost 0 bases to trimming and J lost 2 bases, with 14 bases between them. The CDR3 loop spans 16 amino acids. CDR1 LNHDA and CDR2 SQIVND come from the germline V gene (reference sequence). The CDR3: CASSIDLFSAAYEQYF. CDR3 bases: TGTGCCAGTAGTATAGATCTTTTTAGCGCCGCCTACGAGCAGTACTTC.

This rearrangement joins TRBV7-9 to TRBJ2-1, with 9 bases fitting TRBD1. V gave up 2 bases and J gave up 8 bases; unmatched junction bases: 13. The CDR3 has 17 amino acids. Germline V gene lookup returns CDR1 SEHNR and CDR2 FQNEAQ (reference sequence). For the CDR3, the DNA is TGTGCCAGCAGCTTACTACAGGGGGCGATCAATATGGATGAGCAGTTCTTC. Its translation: CASSLLQGAINMDEQFF.

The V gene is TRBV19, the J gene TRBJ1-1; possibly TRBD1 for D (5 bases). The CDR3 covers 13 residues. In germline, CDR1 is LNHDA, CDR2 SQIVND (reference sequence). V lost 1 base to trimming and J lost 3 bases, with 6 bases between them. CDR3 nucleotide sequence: TGTGCCAGTAGTATAGGGGGCTACACTGAAGCTTTCTTT. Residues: CASSIGGYTEAFF.

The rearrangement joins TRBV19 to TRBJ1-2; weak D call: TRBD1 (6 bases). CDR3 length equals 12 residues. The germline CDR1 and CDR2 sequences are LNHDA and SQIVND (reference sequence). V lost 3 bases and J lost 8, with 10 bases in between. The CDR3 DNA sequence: TGTGCCAGTAGTATGGGGGGGCTCGGCTACACCTTC. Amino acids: CASSMGGLGYTF.

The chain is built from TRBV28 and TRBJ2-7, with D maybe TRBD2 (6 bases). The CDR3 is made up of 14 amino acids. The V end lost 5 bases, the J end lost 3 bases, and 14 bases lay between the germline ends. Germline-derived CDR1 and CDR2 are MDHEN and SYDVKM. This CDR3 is CASSQGGVSYEQYF. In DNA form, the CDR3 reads TGTGCCAGCAGTCAAGGAGGGGTCAGCTACGAGCAGTACTTC. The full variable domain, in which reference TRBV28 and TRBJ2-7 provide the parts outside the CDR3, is DVKVTQSSRYLVKRTGEKVFLECVQDMDHENMFWYRQDPGLGLRLIYFSYDVKMKEKGDIPEGYSVSREKKERFSLILESASTNQTSMYLCASSQGGVSYEQYFGPGTRLTVT.

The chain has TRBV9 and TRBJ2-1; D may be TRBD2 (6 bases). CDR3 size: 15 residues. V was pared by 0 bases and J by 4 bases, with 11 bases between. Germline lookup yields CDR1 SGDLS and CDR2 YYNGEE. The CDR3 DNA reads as TGTGCCAGCAGCGTAGGGGGGAGGCTATACAATGAGCAGTTCTTC. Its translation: CASSVGGRLYNEQFF.

The CDR3 sequence is CASSTTGTGYEQYF. For the CDR3, the DNA is TGTGCCAGTAGTACAACCGGGACAGGATACGAGCAGTACTTC. The V gene is TRBV19, the J gene TRBJ2-7; 8 bases agree with TRBD1. This CDR3 is built from 14 residues. The V and J ends lost 4 bases and 4 bases, in that order; junction bases with no gene match: 6. From germline, CDR1 is LNHDA and CDR2 SQIVND (reference sequence).

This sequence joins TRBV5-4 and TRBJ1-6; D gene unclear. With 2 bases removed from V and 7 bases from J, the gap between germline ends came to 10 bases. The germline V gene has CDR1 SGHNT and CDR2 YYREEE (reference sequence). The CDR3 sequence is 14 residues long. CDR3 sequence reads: CASSFGNLNSPLHF. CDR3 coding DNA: TGTGCCAGCAGCTTCGGGAATCTCAATTCACCCCTCCACTTT.